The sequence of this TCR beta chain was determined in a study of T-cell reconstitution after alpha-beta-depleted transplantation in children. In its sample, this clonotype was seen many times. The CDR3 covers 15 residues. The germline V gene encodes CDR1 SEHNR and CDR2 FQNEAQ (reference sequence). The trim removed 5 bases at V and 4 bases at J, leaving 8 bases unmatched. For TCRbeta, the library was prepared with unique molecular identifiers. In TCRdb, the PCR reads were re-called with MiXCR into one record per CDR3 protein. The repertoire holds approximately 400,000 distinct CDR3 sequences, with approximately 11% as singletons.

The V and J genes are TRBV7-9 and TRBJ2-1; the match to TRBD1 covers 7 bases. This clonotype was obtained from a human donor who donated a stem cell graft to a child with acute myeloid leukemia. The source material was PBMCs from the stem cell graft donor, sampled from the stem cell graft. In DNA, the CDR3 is TGTGCCAGCAGCCGCTGGGACAGTCTTTACAATGAGCAGTTCTTC. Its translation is CASSRWDSLYNEQFF. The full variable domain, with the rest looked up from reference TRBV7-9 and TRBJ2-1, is DTGVSQNPRHKITKRGQNVTFRCDPISEHNRLYWYRQTLGQGPEFLTYFQNEAQLEKSRLLSDRFSAERPKGSFSTLEIQRTEQGDSAMYLCASSRWDSLYNEQFFGPGTRLTVL.